This T cell receptor (beta chain) came from a study of blood T cell repertoires in COVID-19. Study at large: From T cells, B-cell-depleted T cells, or PBMCs came the material, which was cDNA or gDNA.

The CDR3 has 14 residues. V shed 4 bases and J shed 10 bases, with 16 bases lying between them. Germline V CDR1 and CDR2: MNHEY, SMNVEV (reference sequence). Original methodology: Scientists estimated how many nucleated cells there were by amplifying reference gene primers. Libraries were prepared by immunoSEQ multiplex PCR; TCRdb keeps only in-frame clonotypes and omits some of them. The V and J calls and clone size come from that table; D and trimming were worked out from the DNA. The sample includes hundreds of thousands of clones, around 87% of them seen just once. The sample comprised peripheral blood. V gene TRBV27 combines with J gene TRBJ1-4; tentatively, D is TRBD1 (5 bases). The origin of this receptor is a woman aged 40 to 55 who had recovered from COVID-19. The CDR3 DNA follows: TGTGCCAGCAGTTGGTCTCAGGGCTCTAGAAAACTGTTTTTT. This codes for CASSWSQGSRKLFF.